This T cell receptor beta chain appears in the sequencing data of a study of T cell responses to AZD1222 COVID-19 vaccine. Regarding the study as a whole: Spike-spanning, vaccine-associated CD4 TCRs were dominant at 160-218 and 743-854. Donors were mostly white British, more females; clonal diversity possibly underestimated.

Trimming cost V 6 bases and J 14 bases; bases outside gene matches: 13. The CDR3 totals 13 residues. Profiled with immunoSEQ multiplex PCR; TCRdb holds only in-frame clones, not every one. The sample lists more than 140,000 clones, around 88% occurring once. With regard to this clone: Its antigen is currently unknown.

Sequenced here: peripheral blood, sampled on day 0 of MenACWY control vaccination. The receptor comes from an adult in good health. The chain joins TRBV12-3 or TRBV12-4 to TRBJ1-2; the match to TRBD1 covers 9 bases. The CDR3 here is CASSNPGTGIGTF. The CDR3 DNA is TGTGCCAGCAGCAATCCCGGGACAGGGATCGGAACCTTC.